This T cell receptor beta chain comes out of a study of monozygotic twins with inflammatory bowel disease. General study points: No one strong IBD-associated signal or clonotype was supported.

Nested amplification of TCRalpha and TCRbeta cDNA involved two PCRs of around 16 and 10 cycles. With the 5' RACE reads reprocessed, TCRdb shows one record per CDR3 protein and no DNA. This sample lists some 450,000 distinct CDR3 sequences; its ten largest clones have approximately 2.4%. For this clonotype: Its target is unknown.

CDR3 size: 19 residues. Germline V lookup: CDR1 MNHEY, CDR2 SVGEGT. Sequencing was performed on blood. This TCR derives from a human donor with ulcerative colitis or Crohn's disease, or a healthy co-twin of an affected twin (not recorded which). The rearrangement links TRBV6-2 or TRBV6-3 to TRBJ2-1; the D gene TCRdb calls, TRBD1, cannot be checked with no DNA. The CDR3 sequence is CASSYPPRTGLIAQNEQFF.